This paragraph covers one TCR beta chain sequence. The repertoire was sequenced with immunoSEQ multiplex PCR; TCRdb's copy has only in-frame clones and lacks some. The data hold tens of thousands of clones, with approximately 80% observed a single time. The entry originates in a study of glioma-infiltrating T cells after dendritic cell vaccination. Study-level information: Patients had newly diagnosed or recurrent glioblastoma and received dendritic cell vaccines. Autologous tumor lysate-pulsed dendritic cell vaccination was given between the early 2000s and the early 2010s. At biweekly intervals, patients got three intradermal dendritic cell vaccine injections.

The source is a human donor with glioblastoma. This specimen consisted of blood, obtained before dendritic cell vaccination.

Written as DNA, the CDR3 is TGTGCCAGCAGCGACACAGGGTCCTCTGGGGCCAACGTCCTGACTTTC. This sequence encodes CASSDTGSSGANVLTF. V gene TRBV11-3 combines with J gene TRBJ2-6, with TRBD1 as a possible D gene (6 bases). V lost 5 bases and J 0 bases, leaving 11 bases between the germline ends. Germline V gene lookup returns CDR1 SGHNT and CDR2 YENEEA. The CDR3 contains 16 residues.